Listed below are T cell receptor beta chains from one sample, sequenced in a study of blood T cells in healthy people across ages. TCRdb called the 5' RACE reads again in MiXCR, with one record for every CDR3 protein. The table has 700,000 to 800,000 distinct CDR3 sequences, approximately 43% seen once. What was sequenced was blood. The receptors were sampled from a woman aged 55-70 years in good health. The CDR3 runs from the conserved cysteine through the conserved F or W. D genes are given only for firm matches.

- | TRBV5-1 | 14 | CASGFDPAKNIQYF
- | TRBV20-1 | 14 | CSARRADSTDTQYF
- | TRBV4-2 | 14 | CASSQPGGNQPQHF
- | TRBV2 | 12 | CASTQEGETQFF
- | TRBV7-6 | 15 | CASSSPGGVNEKLFF
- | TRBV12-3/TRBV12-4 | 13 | CATTGRTYNEQYF
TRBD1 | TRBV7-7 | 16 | CASSFGPGQGGGELFF
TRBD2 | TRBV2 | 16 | CASSHPGLASKETQYF
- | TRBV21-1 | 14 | CASSKGQAHGELFF
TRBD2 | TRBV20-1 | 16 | CSARGGLAGRTDTQYF
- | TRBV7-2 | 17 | CASSLAFEAGSAYEQYF
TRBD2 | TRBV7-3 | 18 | CASSLMGLAGGDPDTQYF
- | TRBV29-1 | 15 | CSVDHSGPSNYGYTF
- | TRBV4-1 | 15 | CASSQDRRGHQPQHF
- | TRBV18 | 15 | CASSPPGIGAYEQYF
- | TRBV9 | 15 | CASSVNPGLFYEQYF
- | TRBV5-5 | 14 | CASSLRQSSEKLFF
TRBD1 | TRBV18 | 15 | CASSPASGGQETQYF
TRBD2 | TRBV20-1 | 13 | CSAFGLAGNEQFF
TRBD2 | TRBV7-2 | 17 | CASSIGGRAGGPGTQYF
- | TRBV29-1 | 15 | CSVQYGLSSGNTIYF